One and the same sample provided the 11 T cell receptor beta chains below, sequenced in a study of T cells in Graves' hyperthyroidism and ophthalmopathy. TCR beta CDR3 sequences were amplified from RNA transcripts. HTBI primers were employed in a first-round RT-PCR of the TCR CDR3. TCRdb reanalysed the multiplex PCR reads using MiXCR and keeps one entry per CDR3 protein. The sample shows fewer than 400,000 distinct CDR3 sequences, over 11% of them seen only once. The specimen sequenced was blood. The receptors were gathered from a man over 45 with Graves' ophthalmopathy.

This clonotype has more than one count but fewer than ten. This chain joins TRBV20-1 and TRBJ2-1, with TRBD1 matching 7 bases. From germline, CDR1 is DFQATT and CDR2 SNEGSKA (reference sequence). The J segment lost 7 bases and the V segment lost 2 bases, leaving 8 bases of the junction unmatched. CDR3 length equals 14 residues. The CDR3 DNA sequence: TGCAGTGCTAGACTGCAGGGGGATCGGAATGAGCAGTTCTTC. It specifies CSARLQGDRNEQFF.

This clonotype has a count of ten or more. The chain recombines TRBV3-1 with TRBJ2-3, with 10 bases aligning to TRBD2. The V gene end was trimmed by 2 bases and the J gene end by 4 bases; junction bases not matched to a gene: 3. This CDR3 is 15 amino acids long. The germline CDR1 and CDR2 sequences are LGHDT and YNNKEL (reference sequence). The CDR3 region has the DNA TGTGCCAGCAGCCAATTAGCGGGAGGATCAGATACGCAGTATTTT. It translates to CASSQLAGGSDTQYF.

This clonotype was picked up a small number of times. This chain joins TRBV20-1 and TRBJ1-2; D is unclear. V lost 1 base to trimming and J lost 3 bases, with 9 bases between them. Germline V gene sequence: CDR1 DFQATT, CDR2 SNEGSKA (reference sequence). The CDR3 length is 13 residues. The CDR3 coding sequence is TGCAGTGCTAGAGGTGGGGAGCACTATGGCTACACCTTC. Translating it yields CSARGGEHYGYTF.

The sample holds many counts of this clonotype. The chain joins TRBV28 to TRBJ2-7, with D perhaps given as TRBD1 or TRBD2 (6 bases each). Trimming cost V 2 bases and J 7 bases, with 12 bases left between them. This CDR3 is 13 amino acids long. CDR1 MDHEN and CDR2 SYDVKM come from the germline V gene. In DNA, the CDR3 is TGTGCCAGCAGTTTAGGGGGGCCCGGGGAGCAGTACTTC. This encodes CASSLGGPGEQYF.

This clonotype has at least ten counts. J is TRBJ1-1 and V is TRBV30; D is undetermined. The length of the CDR3 is 11 residues. From germline, CDR1 is GTSNPN and CDR2 SVGIG (reference sequence). V was clipped by 0 bases and J by 7 bases, with 6 bases between them. CDR3 sequence (DNA): TGTGCCTGGAGTGTATGGGATGAAGCTTTCTTT. Protein product: CAWSVWDEAFF. The variable domain in full, completed from reference TRBV30 and TRBJ1-1, reads SQTIHQWPATLVQPVGSPLSLECTVEGTSNPNLYWYRQAAGRGLQLLFYSVGIGQISSEVPQNLSASRPQDRQFILSSKKLLLSDSGFYLCAWSVWDEAFFGQGTRLTVV.

The chain links TRBV3-1 to TRBJ1-1; 7 bases are a match to TRBD1. Germline CDR1 reads LGHDT; CDR2 reads YNNKEL (reference sequence). Germline trimming cut 4 bases from V and 0 bases from J; bases unmatched to any gene: 8. The CDR3 is made up of 16 amino acids. The CDR3 sequence: CASSPAGTAMNTEAFF. The CDR3 coding sequence is TGTGCCAGCAGCCCGGCCGGGACAGCAATGAACACTGAAGCTTTCTTT.

The V call is TRBV7-3, the J call TRBJ1-5, with 7 bases matching TRBD1. The CDR3 runs 14 residues. Germline loops: CDR1 SGHTA, CDR2 FQGTGA. After removal of 3 bases from V and 7 bases from J, the junction contained 6 bases not matched to a gene. CDR3 nucleotides: TGTGCCAGCAGCTTCGACAGGGTACGGCAGCCCCAGCATTTT. This sequence encodes CASSFDRVRQPQHF.

This clonotype was detected many times. V gene TRBV3-1 combines with J gene TRBJ2-7, with D hard to call. Germline V lookup: CDR1 LGHDT, CDR2 YNNKEL (reference sequence). The CDR3 is made up of 12 amino acids. V lost 1 base and J 0 bases, leaving 1 base between the germline ends. CDR3 DNA sequence: TGTGCCAGCAGCCAAGTCTCCTACGAGCAGTACTTC. Protein sequence: CASSQVSYEQYF.

This clonotype came up many times. The chain recombines TRBV20-1 with TRBJ2-1; 7 positions agree with TRBD2. J gave up 4 bases and V 6 bases, and 6 bases lay outside the gene matches. Germline-derived CDR1 and CDR2 are DFQATT and SNEGSKA (reference sequence). The CDR3 contains 13 residues. CDR3: CSAGGGGYNEQFF. CDR3 sequence (DNA): TGCAGTGCGGGAGGCGGGGGTTACAATGAGCAGTTCTTC.

This clonotype was seen more than once but under ten times. The V call is TRBV5-1, the J call TRBJ1-2; 8 bases are a match to TRBD1. The CDR3 loop spans 12 amino acids. Trimming cost V 4 bases and J 6 bases; bases outside gene matches: 2. Germline V lookup: CDR1 SGHRS, CDR2 YFSETQ. CDR3 loop: CASSPQGDGYTF. The DNA for the CDR3 is TGCGCCAGCAGCCCACAGGGGGATGGCTACACCTTC.

To note about this clonotype: Germline and junction disagree at one end, which may indicate a read error. V and J are TRBV6-1 and TRBJ1-2; D possibly corresponds to TRBD1 (5 bases). There are 12 residues in the CDR3. CDR1 is MNHNS and CDR2 is SASEGT in the germline V gene. CDR3 bases: TGTGCCAGCAGTGAGGGGGGAGTTGGCAACACCTTC. Translation: CASSEGGVGNTF.